These 21 T cell receptor beta chains came from one sample sequenced in a study of cytomegalovirus exposure and HLA in healthy donors. Researchers ran the PCR with 60 Vbeta and 13 Jbeta primers. Method: immunoSEQ multiplex PCR; TCRdb's copy keeps in-frame clones and lacks some. There are some 130,000 clones in the sample; roughly three quarters occur only once, and around 2% lies in the top ten. The sequenced sample consisted of PBMCs. Receptors originate from a man aged 25-45 years in good health and CMV-seronegative.

The V and J genes are TRBV5-1 and TRBJ2-1; tentatively, D is TRBD2 (6 bases). The CDR3 spans 16 residues. The germline gives CDR1 SGHRS, CDR2 YFSETQ. The V gene lost 4 bases and the J gene lost 0 bases, with 14 bases spanning the gap. The CDR3 DNA reads as TGCGCCAGCAGCAAGGGACTGCTCAGCTCCTACAATGAGCAGTTCTTC. Translating gives CASSKGLLSSYNEQFF.

This clone was counted once. V usage is TRBV10-3 and J usage is TRBJ1-1, with 7 bases identical to TRBD1. The CDR3 loop spans 14 amino acids. The germline V gene has CDR1 ENHRY and CDR2 SYGVKD. With V trimmed by 2 bases and J by 7 bases, 7 bases remained unmatched. The CDR3 sequence: CAISETSGTDEAFF. CDR3 coding DNA: TGTGCCATCAGTGAGACCTCCGGGACAGATGAAGCTTTCTTT.

This clone was seen a handful of times. J is TRBJ1-2 and V is TRBV7-2; D uncertain. CDR3 length equals 14 residues. V lost 1 base and J lost 1, with 7 bases in between. Looked up from germline, CDR1 is SGHTA and CDR2 is FQGNSA. The CDR3 loop reads CASSLDGSNYGYTF. For the CDR3, the DNA is TGTGCCAGCAGCTTAGATGGCAGTAACTATGGCTACACCTTC.

The chain links TRBV5-1 to TRBJ2-3; D is possibly TRBD1 (5 bases). V lost 2 bases and J lost 4, with 8 bases in between. This CDR3 contains 13 residues. The V gene's germline CDR1 is SGHRS and CDR2 YFSETQ. CDR3 protein: CASSFRDADTQYF. CDR3 in DNA: TGCGCCAGCAGCTTCAGGGATGCAGATACGCAGTATTTT.

The V gene is TRBV15, the J gene TRBJ2-7, with D possibly being TRBD2 (6 bases). This CDR3 contains 15 residues. Germline V CDR1 and CDR2: LNHNV, YYDKDF (reference sequence). V was shortened by 0 bases and J by 2 bases, with 11 bases between the two germline ends. In DNA form, the CDR3 reads TGTGCCACCAGCAGAGATTTTTCGGGAGCCTACGAGCAGTACTTC. Translated, it gives CATSRDFSGAYEQYF. Variable domain in full (rest from reference TRBV15 and TRBJ2-7): DAMVIQNPRYQVTQFGKPVTLSCSQTLNHNVMYWYQQKSSQAPKLLFHYYDKDFNNEADTPDNFQSRRPNTSFCFLDIRSPGLGDTAMYLCATSRDFSGAYEQYFGPGTRLTVT.

V is TRBV27 and J is TRBJ1-2; 12 bases align to TRBD1. J was trimmed by 7 bases and V by 0 bases; bases with no gene match: 9. Germline CDR1 and CDR2: MNHEY and SMNVEV (reference sequence). CDR3 size: 17 residues. The CDR3 bases are TGTGCCAGCAGTTTATCCCGCGGGACAGGGGGCGCCGGTGGCTACACCTTC. Translating gives CASSLSRGTGGAGGYTF.

The rearrangement links TRBV7-2 to TRBJ2-7, with 8 bases matching TRBD2. The length of the CDR3 is 16 residues. Germline loops: CDR1 SGHTA, CDR2 FQGNSA. With 1 base clipped from V and 3 bases from J, the junction kept 8 bases outside the gene matches. In DNA form, the CDR3 reads TGTGCCAGCAGCTTAGTTAGTAGCGGGAAAATCTACGAGCAGTACTTC. It translates to CASSLVSSGKIYEQYF.

This clone was seen only once. V and J are TRBV5-6 and TRBJ2-3; D is perhaps TRBD1 (5 bases). Germline CDR1 SGHDT, CDR2 YYEEEE. Trimming shortened V by 3 bases and J by 2 bases, and 16 bases separated the two germline ends. The length of the CDR3 is 16 residues. CDR3 sequence (DNA): TGTGCCAGCAGCTCGCGACAGAGTTATTACACAGATACGCAGTATTTT. This translates into CASSSRQSYYTDTQYF.

The V gene is TRBV18, the J gene TRBJ1-1; 7 bases agree with TRBD1. Germline V gene sequence: CDR1 KGHSH, CDR2 LQKENI. CDR3 size: 15 residues. V lost 3 bases and J lost 1; bases outside the gene matches: 5. This CDR3 is CASSPMEGANTEAFF. In DNA, the CDR3 is TGTGCCAGCTCACCGATGGAGGGGGCGAACACTGAAGCTTTCTTT.

V and J are TRBV15 and TRBJ2-3; TRBD1 agrees at 9 bases. The CDR3 extends over 16 amino acids. With 3 bases clipped from V and 2 bases from J, the junction kept 6 bases outside the gene matches. Per germline, CDR1 LNHNV and CDR2 YYDKDF (reference sequence). CDR3 in DNA: TGTGCCACCAGCAGGGCTGGGGACAGGGCCACAGATACGCAGTATTTT. It is translated as CATSRAGDRATDTQYF.

V is TRBV2 and J is TRBJ2-5; maybe TRBD2 (5 bases). This CDR3 has 14 amino acids. The V gene's germline CDR1 is SNHLY and CDR2 FYNNEI. Trimming took 3 bases from V and 7 from J, leaving 15 bases between them. This chain's CDR3 is CASSESEGSGTQYF. CDR3 nucleotides: TGTGCCAGCAGTGAGTCTGAGGGTTCTGGGACCCAGTACTTC.

This clone was picked up one time. The chain links TRBV6-1 to TRBJ2-5, with 11 bases lining up with TRBD2. The junction had 0 bases not matched to a gene; V was cut back by 3 bases and J by 3 bases. From germline, CDR1 is MNHNS and CDR2 SASEGT. The CDR3 runs to 14 residues. This chain's CDR3 is CASSDSGREETQYF. The CDR3 nucleotides read TGTGCCAGCAGTGATAGCGGGAGGGAAGAGACCCAGTACTTC.

This clone was detected only a few times. The chain has TRBV27 and TRBJ2-3, with a possible D match to TRBD2 (5 bases). The CDR3 covers 14 residues. Germline V gives CDR1 MNHEY, CDR2 SMNVEV (reference sequence). V was pared by 4 bases and J by 5 bases, with 13 bases between. Here the CDR3 reads CASSSGLSGDTQYF. CDR3 sequence (DNA): TGTGCCAGCAGTTCCGGACTTAGTGGAGATACGCAGTATTTT.

This clone was recorded once. The chain uses TRBV6-5 and TRBJ1-1; 7 bases are a match to TRBD1. Germline lookup yields CDR1 MNHEY and CDR2 SVGAGI. J lost 8 bases, V lost 8 bases, and 14 bases had no gene match. CDR3 length: 14 residues. The CDR3 protein is CASGTLEGAKEAFF. The CDR3 DNA is TGTGCCAGCGGGACACTAGAGGGGGCAAAGGAAGCTTTCTTT.

The chain couples TRBV6-1 to TRBJ1-2; 9 bases are shared with TRBD1. Per the germline V gene, CDR1 is MNHNS and CDR2 is SASEGT. V lost 5 bases, J lost 3 bases, and 4 bases stayed unmatched. CDR3 length: 14 residues. The chain's CDR3 is CASSTTGGYYGYTF. CDR3 nucleotides: TGTGCCAGCAGTACGACAGGGGGTTACTATGGCTACACCTTC.

The chain joins TRBV11-1 to TRBJ2-4; D possibly corresponds to TRBD2 (5 bases). Germline loops: CDR1 SGHAT, CDR2 FQDESV (reference sequence). The CDR3 totals 13 residues. Trimming pared 1 base from V and 6 bases from J, leaving 7 bases between. The CDR3 here is CASSLGTLNIQYF. CDR3 nucleotides: TGTGCCAGCAGCTTAGGGACTTTAAACATTCAGTACTTC.

V usage is TRBV6-1 and J usage is TRBJ2-2, with 9 bases matching TRBD2. V was clipped by 4 bases and J by 6 bases; unmatched bases: 9. Germline CDR1 and CDR2: MNHNS and SASEGT. The CDR3 is 16 amino acids. The CDR3 DNA reads as TGTGCCAGCAGTGTAGGACTAGCGCGTTTATCCGGGGAGCTGTTTTTT. Protein: CASSVGLARLSGELFF.

This clone was found a few times. V is TRBV10-3 and J is TRBJ2-5; D may be TRBD2 (5 bases). The CDR3 is made up of 13 amino acids. V lost 6 bases, J lost 3 bases, and 11 bases lay in between. Per germline, CDR1 ENHRY and CDR2 SYGVKD. CDR3 DNA: TGTGCCATCAGCATCCAGAGGGAAGAGACCCAGTACTTC. Translated: CAISIQREETQYF.

The rearrangement joins TRBV28 to TRBJ2-5, with 9 bases lining up with TRBD1. V lost 6 bases, J lost 4 bases, and 3 bases stayed unmatched. Germline CDR1 is MDHEN and CDR2 is SYDVKM. The CDR3 is made up of 13 amino acids. CDR3 DNA sequence: TGTGCCAGCAGAGGGACAGGGTCAGAGACCCAGTACTTC. It codes for CASRGTGSETQYF.

The chain employs TRBV7-2 and TRBJ2-4, with D possibly matching TRBD2 (5 bases). V was clipped by 6 bases and J by 6 bases, with 15 bases between them. Germline V gene sequence: CDR1 SGHTA, CDR2 FQGNSA. CDR3 size: 14 residues. In DNA, the CDR3 is TGTGCCAGCAGTCTAGGACTGGACCCAAACATTCAGTACTTC. It is translated as CASSLGLDPNIQYF.

The chain carries TRBV2 and TRBJ2-1; tentative D call: TRBD2 (6 bases). Germline V lookup: CDR1 SNHLY, CDR2 FYNNEI. V was cut by 8 bases and J by 8 bases, with 19 bases left in between. This CDR3 is built from 14 residues. CDR3: CASGGTRFLDEQFF. CDR3 DNA: TGTGCCAGCGGGGGGACTCGCTTCTTGGATGAGCAGTTCTTC.